Below are 13 T cell receptor beta chains sequenced from a single sample in a study of cytomegalovirus exposure and HLA in healthy donors. PCR employed 60 Vbeta and 13 Jbeta primers. Profiling relied on immunoSEQ multiplex PCR, and the TCRdb table lists in-frame clones only, not all of them. The data show roughly 120,000 clones, 9.5% seen once. Sequenced sample: PBMCs. These receptors all stem from a man aged 25 to 45 in good health and CMV-seronegative.

The sample holds a few counts of this clone. The chain links TRBV7-9 to TRBJ2-4; perhaps TRBD2 as D (5 bases). The V gene's germline CDR1 is SEHNR and CDR2 FQNEAQ (reference sequence). V dropped 4 bases and J dropped 8 bases, with 15 bases sitting between them. The CDR3 is 14 amino acids. CDR3 coding DNA: TGTGCCAGCAGCTCGACACTCAACGGGGACATTCAGTACTTC. Translated, it gives CASSSTLNGDIQYF.

The rearrangement links TRBV11-2 to TRBJ1-1; D remains ambiguous. CDR1 is SGHAT and CDR2 is FQNNGV in the germline V gene. The germline V and J ends were trimmed by 1 base and 0 bases, with 9 bases remaining between them. The CDR3 covers 15 residues. CDR3 amino acids: CASSLVYTMNTEAFF. CDR3 in DNA: TGTGCCAGCAGCTTAGTGTACACCATGAACACTGAAGCTTTCTTT.

CDR3 amino acids: CASSLSPLASDEQYF. CDR3 sequence (DNA): TGTGCCAGCAGCTTAAGCCCTTTAGCAAGCGACGAGCAGTACTTC. The chain carries TRBV11-2 and TRBJ2-7; no definite D call. V was shortened by 2 bases and J by 5 bases, with 16 bases between the two germline ends. The CDR3 sequence is 15 residues long. CDR1 and CDR2 (germline): SGHAT, FQNNGV.

The V call is TRBV10-3, the J call TRBJ2-7, with TRBD2 as a possible D gene (6 bases). Trimming pared 0 bases from V and 2 bases from J, leaving 11 bases between. This CDR3 is 15 amino acids long. Germline V CDR1 and CDR2: ENHRY, SYGVKD. In nucleotides, the CDR3 is TGTGCCATCAGTGAGTCAGACGGGGGAGCCTACGAGCAGTACTTC. Translation: CAISESDGGAYEQYF.

About this clone itself: At one end the junction does not follow the germline gene, possibly because of a read error. Other DNA variants within this sample encode the same CDR3. The chain recombines TRBV7-9 with TRBJ2-7, with a possible D match to TRBD2 (6 bases). Germline V CDR1 and CDR2: SEHNR, FQNEAQ (reference sequence). The CDR3 sequence is 12 residues long. The CDR3 DNA follows: TGTGCAAGCAGCTTAGAGGGAGGACAGCAGTACTTC. It is translated as CASSLEGGQQYF.

The genes are TRBV9 and TRBJ2-3; TRBD2 agrees at 10 bases. The germline CDR1 and CDR2 sequences are SGDLS and YYNGEE. The ends lost 3 bases at V and 4 bases at J; junction bases unmatched: 8. There are 16 residues in the CDR3. The CDR3 DNA reads TGTGCCAGCAGCGCCCGGACTAGCGGTGCGGCAGATACGCAGTATTTT. It is translated as CASSARTSGAADTQYF.

The V call is TRBV10-2, the J call TRBJ2-7; the D is unclear. This CDR3 has 13 residues. V lost 6 bases, J lost 6 bases, and 15 bases lay in between. Germline loops: CDR1 WSHSY, CDR2 SAAADI. CDR3 sequence: CASRARWNTEQYF. The CDR3, as DNA: TGCGCCAGCAGGGCGCGGTGGAACACCGAGCAGTACTTC.

The chain joins TRBV10-1 to TRBJ2-1; 14 nucleotides agree with TRBD2. Per germline, CDR1 WNHNN and CDR2 SYGVQD (reference sequence). The CDR3 spans 16 residues. V trimming: 3 bases; J trimming: 9 bases; junction bases outside the gene matches: 7. Here the CDR3 DNA reads TGCGCCAGCAGTGAAGTAGGACTAGCGGGGGGATCTGAGCAGTTCTTC. As protein: CASSEVGLAGGSEQFF.

This clone has more than one count but fewer than ten. The rearrangement links TRBV19 to TRBJ1-1, with a tentative D call TRBD1 (5 bases). Between the trimmed V and J ends, which lost 6 bases and 5 bases, there was a span of 13 bases. The germline CDR1 and CDR2 sequences are LNHDA and SQIVND (reference sequence). CDR3 length: 13 amino acids. CDR3 in amino acids: CASSPIRDTEAFF. As DNA, the CDR3 is TGTGCCAGTAGCCCAATCAGGGATACTGAAGCTTTCTTT.

A few counts support this clone. The V gene is TRBV5-1, the J gene TRBJ2-3, with D possibly being TRBD2 (6 bases). The CDR3 spans 14 residues. Germline V gives CDR1 SGHRS, CDR2 YFSETQ. The ends were cut back, 3 bases at V and 3 bases at J, with 11 bases in the middle. CDR3 in DNA: TGCGCCAGCAGCTACCGGACTAATACAGATACGCAGTATTTT. Translated: CASSYRTNTDTQYF.

The table lists this clone with a few counts. The rearrangement joins TRBV19 to TRBJ2-5; 7 nucleotides agree with TRBD2. Trimming took 6 bases from V and 4 from J; bases not matched to a gene: 8. This CDR3 has 14 residues. The germline gives CDR1 LNHDA, CDR2 SQIVND (reference sequence). CDR3 nucleotide sequence: TGTGCCAGTAGCATCACGGGGGGTTCAGAGACCCAGTACTTC. As protein: CASSITGGSETQYF.

This clone was picked up a small number of times. The rearrangement links TRBV4-2 to TRBJ1-2, with a weak D call TRBD1 (5 bases). V lost 4 bases and J 2 bases, leaving 23 bases between the germline ends. The CDR3 extends over 18 amino acids. Germline V gives CDR1 LGHNA, CDR2 YNFKEQ. CDR3 DNA: TGTGCCAGCAGCCCCATCAAAGGTCTAAACAGGAACAACTATGGCTACACCTTC. Protein product: CASSPIKGLNRNNYGYTF.

The CDR3 reads CASSQSLAGRETQYF. The CDR3 DNA is TGTGCCAGCAGCCAATCGCTAGCGGGAAGGGAGACCCAGTACTTC. V and J are TRBV4-2 and TRBJ2-5; the match to TRBD2 covers 9 bases. The trim removed 2 bases at V and 5 bases at J, leaving 6 bases unmatched. The CDR3 is 15 residues long. Germline V CDR1 and CDR2: LGHNA, YNFKEQ.